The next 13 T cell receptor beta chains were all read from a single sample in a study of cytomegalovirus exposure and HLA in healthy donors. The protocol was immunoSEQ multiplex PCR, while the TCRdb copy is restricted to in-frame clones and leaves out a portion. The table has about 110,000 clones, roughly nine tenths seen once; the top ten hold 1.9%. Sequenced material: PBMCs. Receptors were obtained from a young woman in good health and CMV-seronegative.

The CDR3 spells CASSLLERGPSYEQYF. DNA for the CDR3: TGTGCCAGCAGCTTATTGGAGCGGGGGCCCTCCTACGAGCAGTACTTC. The chain links TRBV11-2 to TRBJ2-7; 8 positions match TRBD2. CDR1 and CDR2 (germline): SGHAT, FQNNGV. The CDR3 covers 16 residues. The ends lost 2 bases at V and 0 bases at J; junction bases unmatched: 6.

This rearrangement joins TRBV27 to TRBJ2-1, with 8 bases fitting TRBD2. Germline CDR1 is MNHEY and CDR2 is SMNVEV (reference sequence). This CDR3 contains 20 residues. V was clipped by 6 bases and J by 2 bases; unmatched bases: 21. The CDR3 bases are TGTGCCAGCAGATTCGCCGGGGCGGGGGGCCCCAAAACACCCTACAATGAGCAGTTCTTC. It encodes CASRFAGAGGPKTPYNEQFF.

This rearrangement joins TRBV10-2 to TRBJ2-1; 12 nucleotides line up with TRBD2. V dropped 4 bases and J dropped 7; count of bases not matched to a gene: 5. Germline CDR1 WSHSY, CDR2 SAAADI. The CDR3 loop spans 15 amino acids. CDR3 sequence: CASSVLAGGPNEQFF. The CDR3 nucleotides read TGCGCCAGCAGTGTTCTAGCGGGAGGGCCGAATGAGCAGTTCTTC.

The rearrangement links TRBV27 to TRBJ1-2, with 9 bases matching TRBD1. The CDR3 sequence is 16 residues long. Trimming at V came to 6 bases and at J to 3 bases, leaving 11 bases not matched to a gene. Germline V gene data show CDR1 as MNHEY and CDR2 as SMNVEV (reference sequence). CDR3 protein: CASSQSNRGLHYGYTF. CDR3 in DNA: TGTGCCAGCAGCCAATCGAACAGGGGGCTTCACTATGGCTACACCTTC.

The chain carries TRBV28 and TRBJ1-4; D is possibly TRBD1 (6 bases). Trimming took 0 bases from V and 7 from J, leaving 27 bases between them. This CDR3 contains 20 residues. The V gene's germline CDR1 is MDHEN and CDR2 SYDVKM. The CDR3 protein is CASSLWVGQGMRGNGEKLFF. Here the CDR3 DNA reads TGTGCCAGCAGTTTATGGGTTGGCCAGGGGATGAGAGGAAATGGTGAAAAACTGTTTTTT.

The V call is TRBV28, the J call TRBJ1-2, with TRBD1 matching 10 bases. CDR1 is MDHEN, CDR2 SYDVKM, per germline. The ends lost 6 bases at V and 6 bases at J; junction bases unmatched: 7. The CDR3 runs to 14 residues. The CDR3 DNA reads TGTGCCAGCAGCGATCCGGGACAGGGGAATGGCTACACCTTC. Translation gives CASSDPGQGNGYTF.

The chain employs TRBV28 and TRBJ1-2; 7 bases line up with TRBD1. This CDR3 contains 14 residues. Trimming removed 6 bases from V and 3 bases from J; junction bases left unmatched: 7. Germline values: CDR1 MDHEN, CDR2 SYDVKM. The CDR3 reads CASRNRGIDYGYTF. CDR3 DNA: TGTGCCAGCAGAAACAGGGGCATTGACTATGGCTACACCTTC.

The CDR3 nucleotides read TGTGCCAAAGATAGCGGGGGGATCACAGATACGCAGTATTTT. Translation gives CAKDSGGITDTQYF. J is TRBJ2-3 and V is TRBV7-9; 10 bases line up with TRBD2. The CDR3 has 14 residues. The V gene end was trimmed by 10 bases and the J gene end by 2 bases; junction bases not matched to a gene: 6. Germline CDR1 reads SEHNR; CDR2 reads FQNEAQ (reference sequence).

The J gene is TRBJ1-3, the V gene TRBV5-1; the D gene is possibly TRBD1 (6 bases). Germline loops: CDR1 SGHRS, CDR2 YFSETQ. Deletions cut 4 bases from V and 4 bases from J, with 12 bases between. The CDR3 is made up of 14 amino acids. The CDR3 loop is CASSLQGGGNTIYF. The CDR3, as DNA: TGCGCCAGCAGCCTACAGGGTGGAGGAAACACCATATATTTT.

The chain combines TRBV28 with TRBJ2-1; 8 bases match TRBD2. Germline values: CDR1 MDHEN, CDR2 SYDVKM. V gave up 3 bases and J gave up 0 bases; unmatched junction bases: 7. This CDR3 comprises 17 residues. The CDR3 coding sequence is TGTGCCAGCAGTTTCCCCGAGCGGGAGAGCTCCTACAATGAGCAGTTCTTC. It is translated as CASSFPERESSYNEQFF.

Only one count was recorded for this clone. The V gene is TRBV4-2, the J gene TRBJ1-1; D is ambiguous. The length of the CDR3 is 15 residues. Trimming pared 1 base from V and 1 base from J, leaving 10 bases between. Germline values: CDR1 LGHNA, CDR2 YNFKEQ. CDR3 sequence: CASSQGAAENTEAFF. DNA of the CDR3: TGTGCCAGCAGCCAAGGGGCCGCAGAGAACACTGAAGCTTTCTTT.

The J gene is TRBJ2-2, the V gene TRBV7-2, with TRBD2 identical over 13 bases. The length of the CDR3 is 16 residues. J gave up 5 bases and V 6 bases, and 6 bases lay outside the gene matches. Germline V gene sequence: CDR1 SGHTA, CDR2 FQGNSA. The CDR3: CASSFRTSGRTGELFF. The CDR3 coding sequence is TGTGCCAGCAGTTTCCGGACTAGCGGGAGAACCGGGGAGCTGTTTTTT.

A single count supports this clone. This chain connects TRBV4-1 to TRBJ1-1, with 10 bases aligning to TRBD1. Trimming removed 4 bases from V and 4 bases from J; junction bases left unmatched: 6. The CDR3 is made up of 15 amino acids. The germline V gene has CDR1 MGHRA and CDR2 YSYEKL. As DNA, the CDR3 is TGCGCCAGCAGCCCATACAGGGACAGGGGCACTGAAGCTTTCTTT. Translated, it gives CASSPYRDRGTEAFF.